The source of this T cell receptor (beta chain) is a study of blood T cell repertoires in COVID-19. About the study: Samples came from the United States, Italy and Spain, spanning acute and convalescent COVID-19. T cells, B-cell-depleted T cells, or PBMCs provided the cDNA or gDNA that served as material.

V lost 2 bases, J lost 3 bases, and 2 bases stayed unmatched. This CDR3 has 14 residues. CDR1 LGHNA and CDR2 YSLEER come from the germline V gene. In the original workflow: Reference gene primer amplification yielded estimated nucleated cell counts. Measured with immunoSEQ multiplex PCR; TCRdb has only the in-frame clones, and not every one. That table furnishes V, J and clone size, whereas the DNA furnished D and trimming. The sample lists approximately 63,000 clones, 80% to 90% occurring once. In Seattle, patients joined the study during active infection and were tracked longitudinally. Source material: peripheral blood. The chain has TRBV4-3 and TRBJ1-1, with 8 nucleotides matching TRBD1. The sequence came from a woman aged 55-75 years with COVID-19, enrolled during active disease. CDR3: CASSQQGAYTEAFF. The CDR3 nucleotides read TGCGCCAGCAGCCAACAGGGGGCGTACACTGAAGCTTTCTTT.